This T cell receptor (beta chain) was identified during a study of memory CD4+ T cells and cytomegalovirus serostatus. Study-level background: This sample comes from healthy Belgian adults, fewer than ten CMV seropositive, under 25 seronegative. The study, taken as a whole, reports: Suggested: most of the CMV-linked TCR signature lies in CD4+ memory cells. About 40% of the roughly 160 known CMV-associated TCRbeta sequences appeared in CD4+ memory.

With regard to this clone: The antigen is unknown.

Single viable CD3+CD4+CD8-CD45RO+ cells were sorted as the memory CD4+ T cells. Sequenced by immunoSEQ multiplex PCR; TCRdb stores in-frame clones only, minus some. The table lists under 85,000 clones, approximately 78% of them singletons. Germline-derived CDR1 and CDR2 are SNHLY and FYNNEI. The CDR3 runs 20 residues. The germline V and J ends were trimmed by 6 bases and 0 bases, with 24 bases remaining between them. This clonotype was sampled from an adult in good health and CMV-seropositive. The gene calls are TRBV2 and TRBJ2-6, with no clear D. The sequenced sample consisted of memory CD4+ T cells from blood. The CDR3 loop is CASRSTTFSNENSGANVLTF. DNA for the CDR3: TGTGCCAGCAGATCCACCACCTTTAGTAACGAGAACTCTGGGGCCAACGTCCTGACTTTC.